Listed below are T cell receptor beta chains from one sample, sequenced in a study of neurological immune-mediated disorders. TCRdb processed the 5' RACE reads anew with MiXCR; each CDR3 protein has one entry. The profile covers around 47,000 distinct CDR3 sequences, with approximately 12% appearing a single time and 1.3% taken by the ten largest. The source material was PBMCs. Receptor source: a female donor in good health. Both conserved end residues are part of each CDR3.

TRBV5-1,TRBJ1-1,CASSLLSTGGTEAFF
TRBV29-1,TRBJ2-5,CSVGTGRETQYF
TRBV2,TRBJ1-3,CASREMTGRRSGNTIYF
TRBV2,TRBJ2-2,CASSESSPTGELFF
TRBV5-1,TRBJ2-3,CASSLAVAGGLIGTDTQYF
TRBV12-3/TRBV12-4,TRBJ1-2,CASSPGTAYGYTF
TRBV20-1,TRBJ2-1,CSARGAGGLNEQFF
TRBV12-3/TRBV12-4,TRBJ2-1,CASVLAGGPHNEQFF
TRBV12-3/TRBV12-4,TRBJ2-1,CASSRYRDSSYNEQFF
TRBV6-5,TRBJ1-1,CASSRQGPSTEAFF
TRBV9,TRBJ2-1,CASSVDAGGGWNEQFF
TRBV5-1,TRBJ1-6,CASTSGDSYNSPLHF
TRBV3-1,TRBJ2-7,CASSRESSYEQYF
TRBV7-2,TRBJ2-2,CASSLPGTGELFF
TRBV5-1,TRBJ1-1,CASSPRVGGEAFF
TRBV20-1,TRBJ2-1,CSASFGRIYNEQFF
TRBV28,TRBJ1-2,CASSLYTPVGYGYTF
TRBV5-1,TRBJ2-7,CASSLGFGSYEQYF
TRBV5-6,TRBJ2-1,CASSRRTSGANEQFF
TRBV20-1,TRBJ2-3,CSAIGPTLTQYF
TRBV10-2,TRBJ1-1,CASSDDRSSTEAFF
TRBV5-1,TRBJ1-1,CASRKELGANTEAFF
TRBV20-1,TRBJ2-1,CSARDLLAGEGEQFF
TRBV5-1,TRBJ1-1,CASSLRGRSVNTEAFF
TRBV5-1,TRBJ2-1,CASSSGGTVPYNEQFF
TRBV5-1,TRBJ1-1,CASSLQGMNTEAFF
TRBV19,TRBJ2-3,CASRLAGSTDTQYF
TRBV5-6,TRBJ2-2,CASSWGGRLNTGELFF
TRBV6-5,TRBJ2-7,CASSYSGAGGADEQYF
TRBV5-1,TRBJ2-6,CASSLVGIGANVLTF
TRBV20-1,TRBJ2-7,CSASFGSPSYEQYF
TRBV12-3/TRBV12-4,TRBJ2-3,CASREARGTDTQYF
TRBV20-1,TRBJ2-1,CSPVGGSLYNEQFF
TRBV2,TRBJ2-3,CASSERGGLSTDTQYF
TRBV2,TRBJ1-1,CASSEDYTEAFF
TRBV18,TRBJ1-2,CASSPSQGADYGYTF
TRBV5-1,TRBJ2-7,CASSLAVSGAGSYEQYF
TRBV19,TRBJ2-1,CASSAGTAVNNEQFF
TRBV12-3/TRBV12-4,TRBJ2-1,CASSFSGGSYNEQFF
TRBV3-1,TRBJ1-1,CASSHSPGHTEAFF
TRBV10-3,TRBJ1-5,CAISESSVGGGGQPQHF
TRBV5-1,TRBJ1-6,CASRFVLSDSPLHF
TRBV29-1,TRBJ1-2,CSVEDFYGYTF